Following are 6 T cell receptor beta chains from one sample sequenced in a study of blood T cell repertoires in COVID-19. The method was immunoSEQ multiplex PCR; TCRdb's version includes in-frame clones alone and lacks a portion of them. The profile covers 110,000 or so clones, with about 85% appearing a single time and roughly 5% taken by the ten largest. The sample comprised peripheral blood. Source of these receptors: an older woman with COVID-19, enrolled during active disease.

V gene TRBV5-1 combines with J gene TRBJ2-2, with TRBD1 as a possible D gene (6 bases). CDR1 and CDR2 from the germline V gene are SGHRS and YFSETQ. This CDR3 is built from 16 residues. Trimming removed 5 bases at V and 0 bases at J, with 14 bases between. CDR3 coding DNA: TGCGCCAGCAGGGAGCCCCAGGGGACGAACACCGGGGAGCTGTTTTTT. Translated, it gives CASREPQGTNTGELFF.

CDR3 sequence reads: CASTGRGGYGYTF. The CDR3 DNA follows: TGTGCCAGCACCGGACGGGGGGGCTATGGCTACACCTTC. The V call is TRBV6-5, the J call TRBJ1-2, with D perhaps TRBD1 (5 bases). The germline V gene has CDR1 MNHEY and CDR2 SVGAGI. Trimming pared 7 bases from V and 4 bases from J, leaving 13 bases between. This CDR3 is built from 13 residues.

The chain carries TRBV29-1 and TRBJ1-2; 9 bases are shared with TRBD1. V shed 1 base, J shed 2 bases, and the junction held 2 bases outside the gene matches. The CDR3 loop spans 14 amino acids. Germline CDR1 reads SQVTM; CDR2 reads ANQGSEA. CDR3 sequence reads: CSVEGDRANYGYTF. The CDR3 coding sequence is TGCAGCGTTGAAGGGGACAGGGCCAACTATGGCTACACCTTC.

The chain recombines TRBV30 with TRBJ2-2; D unclear. The germline V gene has CDR1 GTSNPN and CDR2 SVGIG (reference sequence). The CDR3 has 12 amino acids. V lost 2 bases and J 5 bases, leaving 6 bases between the germline ends. The CDR3 DNA follows: TGTGCCTGGAGTCCTTCTACCGGGGAGCTGTTTTTT. Protein product: CAWSPSTGELFF. Full variable domain (missing parts from reference TRBV30 and TRBJ2-2): SQTIHQWPATLVQPVGSPLSLECTVEGTSNPNLYWYRQAAGRGLQLLFYSVGIGQISSEVPQNLSASRPQDRQFILSSKKLLLSDSGFYLCAWSPSTGELFFGEGSRLTVL.

The gene calls are TRBV4-1 and TRBJ2-5; 11 bases fit TRBD2. J was trimmed by 2 bases and V by 4 bases; bases with no gene match: 9. Germline assignment: CDR1 MGHRA and CDR2 YSYEKL. This CDR3 comprises 17 residues. CDR3 loop: CASSLPTSGERQETQYF. The CDR3 nucleotides are TGCGCCAGCAGCCTCCCGACTAGCGGGGAACGTCAAGAGACCCAGTACTTC.

The rearrangement joins TRBV24-1 to TRBJ2-5, with 7 bases matching TRBD1. V was clipped by 3 bases and J by 5 bases; unmatched bases: 5. The germline gives CDR1 KGHDR, CDR2 SFDVKD. The CDR3 loop spans 14 amino acids. CDR3 DNA: TGTGCCACCAGTGATAGACAGGGCAGGGAGACCCAGTACTTC. Translated, it gives CATSDRQGRETQYF.